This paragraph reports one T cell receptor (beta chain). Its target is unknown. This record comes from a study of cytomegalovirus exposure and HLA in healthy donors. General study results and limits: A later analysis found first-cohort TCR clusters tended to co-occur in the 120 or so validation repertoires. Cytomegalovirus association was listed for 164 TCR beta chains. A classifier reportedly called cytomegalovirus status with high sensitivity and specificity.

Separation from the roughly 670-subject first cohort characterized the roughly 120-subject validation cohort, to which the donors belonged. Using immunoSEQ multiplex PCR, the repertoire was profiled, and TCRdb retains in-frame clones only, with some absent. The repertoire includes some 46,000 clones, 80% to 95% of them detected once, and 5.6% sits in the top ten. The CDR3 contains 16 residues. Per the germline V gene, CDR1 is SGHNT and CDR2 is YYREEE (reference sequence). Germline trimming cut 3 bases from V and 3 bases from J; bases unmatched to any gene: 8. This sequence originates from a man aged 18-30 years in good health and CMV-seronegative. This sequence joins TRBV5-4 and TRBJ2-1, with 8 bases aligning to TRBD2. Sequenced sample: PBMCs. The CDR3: CASSSQRELNYNEQFF. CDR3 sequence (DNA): TGTGCCAGCAGCTCCCAGCGGGAGCTAAACTACAATGAGCAGTTCTTC.